This T cell receptor (beta chain) was recorded in a study of CD8 T cells in Susac syndrome. RNA was extracted with the RNeasy kit, and a quantity of roughly 0.5 to 1 ug was reverse transcribed using random hexamers. Amplification of TCR beta CDR3 by immunoSEQ multiplex PCR spanned 54 Vbeta and 13 Jbeta. Via MiXCR, TCRdb re-called the immunoSEQ multiplex PCR reads, giving one row per CDR3 protein. The data hold roughly 170,000 distinct CDR3 sequences, with around 93% observed a single time. In blood CD8+ and CD4+ T cells, TCR beta underwent sequencing. TEMRA cells were enriched by FACS, while CD8+ and CD4+ T cells were obtained through a negative isolation that was performed magnetically. The source of this sequence is a human donor with multiple sclerosis. Material for sequencing was CD4+ T cells from PBMCs.

The CDR3 loop is CASSPPMDWANVLTF. The CDR3 bases are TGTGCCAGCTCACCACCGATGGACTGGGCCAACGTCCTGACTTTC. The rearrangement uses TRBV18 and TRBJ2-6; D is possibly TRBD2 (5 bases). This CDR3 contains 15 residues. CDR1 and CDR2 (germline): KGHSH, LQKENI. V lost 0 bases and J 5 bases, leaving 8 bases between the germline ends.